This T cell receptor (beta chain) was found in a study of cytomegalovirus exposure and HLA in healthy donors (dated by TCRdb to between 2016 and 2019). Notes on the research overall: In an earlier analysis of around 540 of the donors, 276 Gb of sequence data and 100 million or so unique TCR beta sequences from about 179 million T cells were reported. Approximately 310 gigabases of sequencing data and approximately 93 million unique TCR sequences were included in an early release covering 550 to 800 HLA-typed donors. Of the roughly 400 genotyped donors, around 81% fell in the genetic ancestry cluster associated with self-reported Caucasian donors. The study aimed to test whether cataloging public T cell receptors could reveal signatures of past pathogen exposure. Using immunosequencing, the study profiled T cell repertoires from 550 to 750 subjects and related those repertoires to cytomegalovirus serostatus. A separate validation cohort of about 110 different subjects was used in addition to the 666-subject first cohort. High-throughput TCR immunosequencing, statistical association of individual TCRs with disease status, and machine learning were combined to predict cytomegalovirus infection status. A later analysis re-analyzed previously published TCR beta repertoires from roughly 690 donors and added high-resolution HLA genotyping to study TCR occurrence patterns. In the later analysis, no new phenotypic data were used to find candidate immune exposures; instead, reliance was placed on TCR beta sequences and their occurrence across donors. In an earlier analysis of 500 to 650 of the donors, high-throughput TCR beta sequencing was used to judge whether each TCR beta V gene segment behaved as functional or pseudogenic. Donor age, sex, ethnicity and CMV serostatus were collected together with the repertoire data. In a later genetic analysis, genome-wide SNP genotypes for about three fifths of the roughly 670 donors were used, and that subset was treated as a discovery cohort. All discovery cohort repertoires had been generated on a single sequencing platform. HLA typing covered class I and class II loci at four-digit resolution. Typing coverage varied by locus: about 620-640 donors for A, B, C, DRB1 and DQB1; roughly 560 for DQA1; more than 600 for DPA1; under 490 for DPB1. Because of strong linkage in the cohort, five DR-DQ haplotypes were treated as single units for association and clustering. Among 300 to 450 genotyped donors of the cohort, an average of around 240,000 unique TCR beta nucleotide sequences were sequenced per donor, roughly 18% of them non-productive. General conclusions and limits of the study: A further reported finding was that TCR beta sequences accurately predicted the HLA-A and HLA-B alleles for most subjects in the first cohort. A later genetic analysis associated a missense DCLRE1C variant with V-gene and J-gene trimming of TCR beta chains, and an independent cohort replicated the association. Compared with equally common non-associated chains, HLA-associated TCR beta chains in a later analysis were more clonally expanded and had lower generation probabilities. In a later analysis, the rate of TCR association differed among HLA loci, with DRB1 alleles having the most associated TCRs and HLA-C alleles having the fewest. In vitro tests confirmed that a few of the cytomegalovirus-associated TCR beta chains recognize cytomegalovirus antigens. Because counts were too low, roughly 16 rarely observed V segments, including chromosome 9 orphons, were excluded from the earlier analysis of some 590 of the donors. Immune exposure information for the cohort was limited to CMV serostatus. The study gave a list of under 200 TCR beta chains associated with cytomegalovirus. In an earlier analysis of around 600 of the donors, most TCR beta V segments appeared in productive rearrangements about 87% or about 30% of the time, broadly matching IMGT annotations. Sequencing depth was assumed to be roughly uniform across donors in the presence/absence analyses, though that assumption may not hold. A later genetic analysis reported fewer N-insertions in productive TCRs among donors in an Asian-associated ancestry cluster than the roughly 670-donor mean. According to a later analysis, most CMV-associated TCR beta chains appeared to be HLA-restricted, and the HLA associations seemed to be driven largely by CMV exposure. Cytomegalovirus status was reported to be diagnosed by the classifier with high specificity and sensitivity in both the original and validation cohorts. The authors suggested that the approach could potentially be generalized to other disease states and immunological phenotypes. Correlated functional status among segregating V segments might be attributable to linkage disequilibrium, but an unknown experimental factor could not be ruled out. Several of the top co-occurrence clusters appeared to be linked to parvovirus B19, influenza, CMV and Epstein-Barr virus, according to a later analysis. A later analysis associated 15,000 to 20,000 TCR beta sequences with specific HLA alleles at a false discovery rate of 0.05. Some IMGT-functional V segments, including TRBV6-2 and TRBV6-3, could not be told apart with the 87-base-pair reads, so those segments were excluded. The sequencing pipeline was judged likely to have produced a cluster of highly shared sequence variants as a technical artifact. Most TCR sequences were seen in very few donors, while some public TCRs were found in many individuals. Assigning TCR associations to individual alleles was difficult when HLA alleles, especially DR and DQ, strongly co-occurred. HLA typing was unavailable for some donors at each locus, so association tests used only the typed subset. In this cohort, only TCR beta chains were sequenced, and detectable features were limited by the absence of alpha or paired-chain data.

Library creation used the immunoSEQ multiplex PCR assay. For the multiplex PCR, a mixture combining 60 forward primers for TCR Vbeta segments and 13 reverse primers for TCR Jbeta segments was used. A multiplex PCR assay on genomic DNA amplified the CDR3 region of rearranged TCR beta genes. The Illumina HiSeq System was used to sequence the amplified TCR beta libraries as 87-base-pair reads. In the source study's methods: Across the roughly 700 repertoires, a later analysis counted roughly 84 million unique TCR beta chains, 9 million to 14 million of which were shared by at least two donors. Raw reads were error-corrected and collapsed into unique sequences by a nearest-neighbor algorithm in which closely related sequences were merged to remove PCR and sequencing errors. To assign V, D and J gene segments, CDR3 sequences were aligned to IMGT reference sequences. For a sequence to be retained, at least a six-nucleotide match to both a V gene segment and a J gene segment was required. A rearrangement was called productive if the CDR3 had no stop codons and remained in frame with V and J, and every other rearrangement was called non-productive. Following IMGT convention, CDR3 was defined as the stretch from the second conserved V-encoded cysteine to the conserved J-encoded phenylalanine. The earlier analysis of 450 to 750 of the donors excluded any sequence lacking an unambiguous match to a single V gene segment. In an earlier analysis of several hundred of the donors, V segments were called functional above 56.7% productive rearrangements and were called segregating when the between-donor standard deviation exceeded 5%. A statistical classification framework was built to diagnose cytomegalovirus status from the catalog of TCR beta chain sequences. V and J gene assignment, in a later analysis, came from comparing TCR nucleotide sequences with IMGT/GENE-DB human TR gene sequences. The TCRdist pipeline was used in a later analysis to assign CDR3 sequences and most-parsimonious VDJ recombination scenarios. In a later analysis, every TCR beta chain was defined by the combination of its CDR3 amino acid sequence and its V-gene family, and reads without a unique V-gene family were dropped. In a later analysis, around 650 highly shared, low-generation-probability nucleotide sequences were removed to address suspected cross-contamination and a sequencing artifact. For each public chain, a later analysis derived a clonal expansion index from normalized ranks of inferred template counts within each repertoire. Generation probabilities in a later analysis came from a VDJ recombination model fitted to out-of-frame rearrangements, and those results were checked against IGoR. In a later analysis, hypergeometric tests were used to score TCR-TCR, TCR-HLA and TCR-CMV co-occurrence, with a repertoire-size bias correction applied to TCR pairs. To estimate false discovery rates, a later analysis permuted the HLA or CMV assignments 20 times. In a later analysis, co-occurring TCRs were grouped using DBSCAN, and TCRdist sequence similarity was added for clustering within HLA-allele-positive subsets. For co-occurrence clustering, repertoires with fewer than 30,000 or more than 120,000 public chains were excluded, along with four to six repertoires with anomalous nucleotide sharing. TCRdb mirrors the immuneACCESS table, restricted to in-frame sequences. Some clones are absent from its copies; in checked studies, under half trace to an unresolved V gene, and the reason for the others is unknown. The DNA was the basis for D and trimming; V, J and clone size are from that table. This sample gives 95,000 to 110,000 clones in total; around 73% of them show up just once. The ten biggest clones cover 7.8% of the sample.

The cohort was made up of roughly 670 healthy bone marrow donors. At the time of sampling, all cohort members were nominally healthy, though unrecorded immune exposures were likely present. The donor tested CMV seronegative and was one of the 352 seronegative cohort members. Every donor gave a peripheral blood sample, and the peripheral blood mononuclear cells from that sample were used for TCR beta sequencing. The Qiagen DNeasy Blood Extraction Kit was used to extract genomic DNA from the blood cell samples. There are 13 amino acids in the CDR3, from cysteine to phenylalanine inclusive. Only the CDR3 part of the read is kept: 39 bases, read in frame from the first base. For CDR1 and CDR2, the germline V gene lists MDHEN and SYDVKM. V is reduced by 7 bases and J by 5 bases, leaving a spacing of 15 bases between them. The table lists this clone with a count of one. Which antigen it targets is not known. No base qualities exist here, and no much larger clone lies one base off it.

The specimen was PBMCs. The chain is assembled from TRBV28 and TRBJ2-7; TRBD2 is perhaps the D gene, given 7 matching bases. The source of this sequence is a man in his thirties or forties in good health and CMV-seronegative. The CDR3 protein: CASNGRGGNEQYF. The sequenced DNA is TGTGCCAGCAACGGAAGGGGGGGCAACGAGCAGTACTTC.